The T cell receptor beta chain under discussion was sequenced for a study of T cells in Graves' hyperthyroidism and ophthalmopathy. What was amplified from RNA transcripts were TCR beta CDR3 regions. The HTBI set primed first-round TCR CDR3 RT-PCR. TCRdb re-called the multiplex PCR reads with MiXCR, one entry per CDR3 protein. The table lists about 640,000 distinct CDR3 sequences, around 20% of them singletons. General study points: Also found in blood were most expanded thyroid clonotypes above 0.001.

Concerning this clonotype: The antigen is undetermined.

Material: blood. The sequence was collected from a young man with Graves' ophthalmopathy.

In nucleotides, the CDR3 is TGTGCCAGCAGCCTAACCACAGGGCCCTACGAGCAGTACTTC. This encodes CASSLTTGPYEQYF. The rearrangement uses TRBV9 and TRBJ2-7; D may be TRBD1 (6 bases). Germline assignment: CDR1 SGDLS and CDR2 YYNGEE. Trimming removed 4 bases at V and 2 bases at J, with 13 bases between. The CDR3 runs to 14 residues. The variable domain in full, with the rest retrieved from reference TRBV9 and TRBJ2-7, is DSGVTQTPKHLITATGQRVTLRCSPRSGDLSVYWYQQSLDQGLQFLIQYYNGEERAKGNILERFSAQQFPDLHSELNLSSLELGDSALYFCASSLTTGPYEQYFGPGTRLTVT.